Below, 13 T cell receptor beta chains from the same sample are listed, as sequenced in a study of cytomegalovirus exposure and HLA in healthy donors. Primers included in the PCR were 60 Vbeta and 13 Jbeta primers. Data came from immunoSEQ multiplex PCR; TCRdb stores just in-frame clones and leaves some out. The sample shows approximately 100,000 clones, approximately 73% of them seen only once. Input material: PBMCs. The source is a woman aged 45-60 years in good health and CMV-seropositive.

The V call is TRBV9, the J call TRBJ1-1; D gene uncertain. Germline V CDR1 and CDR2: SGDLS, YYNGEE. The CDR3 loop spans 14 amino acids. Trimming left V 4 bases short and J 1 base short, with 11 bases between. The DNA of the CDR3 is TGTGCCAGCAGCCCTTCAGGATCGAACACTGAAGCTTTCTTT. Protein sequence: CASSPSGSNTEAFF.

V gene TRBV10-1 combines with J gene TRBJ2-7; 10 nucleotides align to TRBD1. Losses at the gene ends were 3 bases for V and 6 bases for J; bases not matched to a gene: 2. CDR1 and CDR2 from the germline V gene are WNHNN and SYGVQD (reference sequence). The CDR3 contains 13 residues. The DNA for the CDR3 is TGCGCCAGCAGTGAAAGGGACAGGGGCGAGCAGTACTTC. Amino acids: CASSERDRGEQYF.

The chain couples TRBV5-1 to TRBJ2-1; D may be TRBD2 (6 bases). The CDR3 is 15 amino acids. The germline gives CDR1 SGHRS, CDR2 YFSETQ. The V end lost 4 bases, the J end lost 5 bases, and 16 bases lay between the germline ends. The CDR3 coding sequence is TGCGCCAGCAGCCCGGGGGTAGCGGTACACAATGAGCAGTTCTTC. Its protein product is CASSPGVAVHNEQFF.

The chain carries TRBV6-6 and TRBJ1-2; D remains ambiguous. V lost 2 bases to trimming and J lost 0 bases, with 10 bases between them. The CDR3 loop spans 15 amino acids. The germline V gene encodes CDR1 MNHNY and CDR2 SVGAGI (reference sequence). The CDR3 DNA sequence: TGTGCCAGCAGTTACGCGGCAGCCGCTAACTATGGCTACACCTTC. This sequence encodes CASSYAAAANYGYTF.

The chain joins TRBV4-2 to TRBJ2-7, with a weak D call TRBD2 (5 bases). The CDR3 loop spans 15 amino acids. Trimming took 0 bases from V and 3 from J, leaving 12 bases between them. Germline lookup yields CDR1 LGHNA and CDR2 YNFKEQ. The CDR3 is CASSQEGAGGYEQYF. CDR3 bases: TGTGCCAGCAGCCAAGAAGGCGCCGGAGGCTACGAGCAGTACTTC.

The rearrangement uses TRBV30 and TRBJ2-4, with 11 bases aligning to TRBD2. Germline assignment: CDR1 GTSNPN and CDR2 SVGIG (reference sequence). V gave up 2 bases and J gave up 0 bases; unmatched junction bases: 18. The CDR3 is 21 amino acids. CDR3 nucleotide sequence: TGTGCCTGGAGTTCAGCTTCATCTAGCGGGGGGCTTTTCTTAGCCAAAAACATTCAGTACTTC. The encoded protein is CAWSSASSSGGLFLAKNIQYF.

A note on this clone: The DNA is left out, because the CDR3 cannot be placed on it with certainty; the CDR3 is given as TCRdb lists it. The chain is built from TRBV7-5 and TRBJ2-1; TRBD2 is the table's D call and was not checked against the DNA. TRBV7-5 constitutes a pseudogene. Counting both end residues, the CDR3 totals 16 amino acids. This chain's CDR3 is CARSYWCGASYNEQFF.

The chain uses TRBV5-1 and TRBJ2-3; D not certain. This CDR3 contains 13 residues. Germline lookup yields CDR1 SGHRS and CDR2 YFSETQ. Trimming removed 2 bases from V and 1 base from J, with 5 bases in between. In DNA form, the CDR3 reads TGCGCCAGCAGCTTCTCCGGCACAGATACGCAGTATTTT. Protein: CASSFSGTDTQYF.

CDR3 amino acids: CASSAGQGDYGYTF. The CDR3 coding sequence is TGTGCCAGCAGCGCGGGACAGGGGGACTATGGCTACACCTTC. The chain is built from TRBV9 and TRBJ1-2; 11 nucleotides match TRBD1. The J segment lost 3 bases and the V segment lost 3 bases, leaving 1 base of the junction unmatched. Germline V gene lookup returns CDR1 SGDLS and CDR2 YYNGEE. The CDR3 is made up of 14 amino acids.

Comment on this clone: A read error is the likely source, as a far larger clone sits one nucleotide away. The CDR3 sequence: CASSQETGNSNYGYTF. The CDR3 DNA reads TGTGCCAGCAGCCAAGAAACAGGGAATTCTAACTATGGCTACACCTTC. This chain uses TRBV4-2 with TRBJ1-2; possible D gene TRBD1, 6 bases. Trimming pared 0 bases from V and 0 bases from J, leaving 11 bases between. Germline V gene sequence: CDR1 LGHNA, CDR2 YNFKEQ. The CDR3 is 16 amino acids.

The V call is TRBV27, the J call TRBJ2-7; D is unresolved. The germline V gene encodes CDR1 MNHEY and CDR2 SMNVEV (reference sequence). V shed 4 bases and J shed 2 bases, with 9 bases lying between them. This CDR3 region has 13 residues. The CDR3 spells CASSWASPYEQYF. The CDR3, as DNA: TGTGCCAGCAGTTGGGCTTCGCCCTACGAGCAGTACTTC.

The chain uses TRBV5-8 and TRBJ2-7; TRBD1 matches 8 bases. Germline-derived CDR1 and CDR2 are SGHTS and YDEGEE. The CDR3 has 14 residues. With 0 bases clipped from V and 3 bases from J, the junction kept 2 bases outside the gene matches. DNA of the CDR3: TGTGCCAGCAGCTTGGGAGGACAGGGCTACGAGCAGTACTTC. Translation gives CASSLGGQGYEQYF.

Regarding this clone: Germline and junction disagree at one end, which may indicate a read error. V is TRBV11-2 and J is TRBJ2-5, with D possibly TRBD2 on 5 matching bases. The CDR3 spans 13 residues. The V gene's germline CDR1 is SGHAT and CDR2 FQNNGV. In DNA, the CDR3 is TGTGCCAGCAGCCGGGCTAGCTCGGCCCCAAACGACTTC. Translating gives CASSRASSAPNDF.